The clone carrying this TCR beta chain has at least ten counts. These data are taken from a study of T cells in Graves' hyperthyroidism and ophthalmopathy. Authors of the study amplified TCR beta CDR3 regions from RNA transcripts. Carried out on the TCR CDR3, a first-round RT-PCR used the HTBI primer set. TCRdb ran MiXCR on the multiplex PCR reads and lists one entry per CDR3 protein. The sample lists some 300,000 distinct CDR3 sequences, roughly 18% seen once, with roughly 40% in the top ten. The ends were cut back, 0 bases at V and 1 base at J, with 11 bases in the middle. CDR3 size: 16 residues. CDR1 and CDR2 from the germline V gene are SEHNR and FQNEAQ (reference sequence). At least 3 on the Clinical Activity Score was recorded for ophthalmopathy patients, who also had NOSPECS grade at least 4 and duration under 3 months. Patients having uncontrolled infection, another autoimmune disease, pregnancy or lactation were not included.

Sequencing was carried out using blood. The TCR was taken from a man aged 45-60 years with Graves' ophthalmopathy. The rearrangement joins TRBV7-9 to TRBJ2-3, with a tentative D call TRBD1 (5 bases). The CDR3 here is CASSLAVAGRTDTQYF. DNA of the CDR3: TGTGCCAGCAGCTTAGCGGTCGCAGGGCGCACAGATACGCAGTATTTT.